The source of this T cell receptor beta chain is a study of blood T cell repertoires in COVID-19. Study at large: From the United States, Italy and Spain came samples of acute and convalescent COVID-19. Sample material is recorded as cDNA or gDNA derived from T cells, B-cell-depleted T cells, or PBMCs.

CDR3 length: 15 amino acids. The V gene lost 5 bases and the J gene lost 4 bases, with 14 bases spanning the gap. Germline V gene lookup returns CDR1 SEHNR and CDR2 FQNEAQ (reference sequence). Some clones are missing from TCRdb's copy, which holds only in-frame ones; the method was immunoSEQ multiplex PCR. This table holds about 330,000 clones, around 92% found once. The receptor was derived from a man aged 18 to 29 who had recovered from COVID-19. This chain joins TRBV7-9 and TRBJ2-2; possibly TRBD1 for D (6 bases). Sequencing was carried out using peripheral blood. The CDR3 DNA is TGTGCCAGCAGCCACGTGGGGGCTGGCACCGGGGAGCTGTTTTTT. Protein sequence: CASSHVGAGTGELFF.